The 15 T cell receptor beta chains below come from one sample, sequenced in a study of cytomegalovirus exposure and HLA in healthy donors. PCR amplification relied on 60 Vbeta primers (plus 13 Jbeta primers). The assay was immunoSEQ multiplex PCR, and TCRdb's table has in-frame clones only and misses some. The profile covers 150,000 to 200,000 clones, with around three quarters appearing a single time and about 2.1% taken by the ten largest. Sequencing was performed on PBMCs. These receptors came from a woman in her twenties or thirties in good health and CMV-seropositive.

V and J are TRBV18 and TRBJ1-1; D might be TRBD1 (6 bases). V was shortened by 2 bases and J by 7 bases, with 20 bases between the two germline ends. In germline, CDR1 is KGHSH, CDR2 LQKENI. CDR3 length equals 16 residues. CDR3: CASSPLEQGLTFEAFF. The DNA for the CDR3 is TGTGCCAGCTCACCATTAGAACAGGGTCTCACCTTTGAAGCTTTCTTT.

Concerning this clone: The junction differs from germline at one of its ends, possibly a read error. The CDR3 nucleotides read TGTGCCAGCAGCGGCAGACTAGCGGGAGGTGATACGCAGTGTTTT. This encodes CASSGRLAGGDTQCF. V is TRBV5-4 and J is TRBJ2-3; 13 bases match TRBD2. The CDR3 contains 15 residues. Germline V gives CDR1 SGHNT, CDR2 YYREEE (reference sequence).

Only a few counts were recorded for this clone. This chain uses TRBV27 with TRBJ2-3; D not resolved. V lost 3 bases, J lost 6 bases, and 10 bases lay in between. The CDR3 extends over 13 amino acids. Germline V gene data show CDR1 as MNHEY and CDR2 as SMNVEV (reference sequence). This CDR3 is CASSLIFGDTQYF. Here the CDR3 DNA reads TGTGCCAGCAGTTTGATCTTCGGGGATACGCAGTATTTT.

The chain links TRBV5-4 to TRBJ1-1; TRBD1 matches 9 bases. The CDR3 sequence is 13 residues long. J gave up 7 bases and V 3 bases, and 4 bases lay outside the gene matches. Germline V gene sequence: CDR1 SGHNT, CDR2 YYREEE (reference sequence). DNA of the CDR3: TGTGCCAGCAGCTGGGGACAGGGCGGTGAAGCTTTCTTT. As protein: CASSWGQGGEAFF. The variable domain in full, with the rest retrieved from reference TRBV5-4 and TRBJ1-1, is ETGVTQSPTHLIKTRGQQVTLRCSSQSGHNTVSWYQQALGQGPQFIFQYYREEENGRGNFPPRFSGLQFPNYSSELNVNALELDDSALYLCASSWGQGGEAFFGQGTRLTVV.

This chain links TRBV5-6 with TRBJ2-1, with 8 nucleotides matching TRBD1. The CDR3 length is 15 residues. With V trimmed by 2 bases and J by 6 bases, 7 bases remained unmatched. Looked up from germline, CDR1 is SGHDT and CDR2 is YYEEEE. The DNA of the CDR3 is TGTGCCAGCAGCTTTATCGACAGGGGCGGCAATGAGCAGTTCTTC. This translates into CASSFIDRGGNEQFF.

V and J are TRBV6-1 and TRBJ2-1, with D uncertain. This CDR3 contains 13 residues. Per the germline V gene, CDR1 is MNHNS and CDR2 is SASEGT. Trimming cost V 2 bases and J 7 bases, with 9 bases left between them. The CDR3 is CASSETEKNEQFF. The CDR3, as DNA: TGTGCCAGCAGTGAAACGGAGAAAAATGAGCAGTTCTTC.

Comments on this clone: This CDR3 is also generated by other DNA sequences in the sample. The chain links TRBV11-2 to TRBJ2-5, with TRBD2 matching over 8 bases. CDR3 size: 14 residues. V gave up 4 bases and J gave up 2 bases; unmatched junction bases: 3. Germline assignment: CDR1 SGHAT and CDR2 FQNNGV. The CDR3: CASSSTGGQETQYF. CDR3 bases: TGTGCCAGCAGCTCTACGGGGGGGCAAGAGACCCAGTACTTC.

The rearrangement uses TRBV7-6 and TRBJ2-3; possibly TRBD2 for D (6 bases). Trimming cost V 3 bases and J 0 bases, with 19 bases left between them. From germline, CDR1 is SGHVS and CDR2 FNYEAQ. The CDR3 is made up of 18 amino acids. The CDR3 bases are TGTGCCAGCAGCTTTCTAGCGCCCTTACGAGAGAGCACAGATACGCAGTATTTT. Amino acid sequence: CASSFLAPLRESTDTQYF.

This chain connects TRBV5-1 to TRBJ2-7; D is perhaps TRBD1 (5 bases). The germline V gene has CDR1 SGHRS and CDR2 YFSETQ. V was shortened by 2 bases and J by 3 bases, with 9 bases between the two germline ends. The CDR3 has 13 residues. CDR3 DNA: TGCGCCAGCAGCTTTGGGGCTAACTACGAGCAGTACTTC. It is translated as CASSFGANYEQYF.

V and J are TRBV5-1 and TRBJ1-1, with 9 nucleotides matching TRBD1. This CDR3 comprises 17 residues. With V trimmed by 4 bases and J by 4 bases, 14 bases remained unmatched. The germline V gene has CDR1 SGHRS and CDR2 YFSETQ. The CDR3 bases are TGCGCCAGCAGCCCAAGTCCCGGGACAGGGAAGGGCACTGAAGCTTTCTTT. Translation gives CASSPSPGTGKGTEAFF.

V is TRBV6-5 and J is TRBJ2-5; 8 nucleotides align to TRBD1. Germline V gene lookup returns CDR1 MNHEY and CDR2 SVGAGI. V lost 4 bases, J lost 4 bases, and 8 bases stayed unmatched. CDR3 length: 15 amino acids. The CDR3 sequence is CASSSSVGQAETQYF. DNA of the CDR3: TGTGCCAGCAGTTCTTCTGTGGGACAGGCAGAGACCCAGTACTTC.

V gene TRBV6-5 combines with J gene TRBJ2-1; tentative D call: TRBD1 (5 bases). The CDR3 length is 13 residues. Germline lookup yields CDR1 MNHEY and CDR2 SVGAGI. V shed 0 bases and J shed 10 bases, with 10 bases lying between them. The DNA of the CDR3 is TGTGCCAGCAGTTACTCGCAGGGTTGGGAGCAGTTCTTC. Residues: CASSYSQGWEQFF.

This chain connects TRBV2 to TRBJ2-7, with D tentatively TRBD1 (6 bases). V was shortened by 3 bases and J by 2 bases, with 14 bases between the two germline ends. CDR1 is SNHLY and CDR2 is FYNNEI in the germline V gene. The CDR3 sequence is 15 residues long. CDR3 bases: TGTGCCAGCAGTGAGGACAGAGACCTTACCTACGAGCAGTACTTC. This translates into CASSEDRDLTYEQYF.

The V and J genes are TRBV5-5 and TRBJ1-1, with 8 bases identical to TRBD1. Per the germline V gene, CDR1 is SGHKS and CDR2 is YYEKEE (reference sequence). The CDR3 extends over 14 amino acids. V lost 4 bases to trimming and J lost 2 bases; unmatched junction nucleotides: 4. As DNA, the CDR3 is TGTGCCAGCAGCGGGACAGGTTTCAACACTGAAGCTTTCTTT. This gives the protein CASSGTGFNTEAFF. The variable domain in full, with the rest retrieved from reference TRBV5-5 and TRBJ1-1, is DAGVTQSPTHLIKTRGQQVTLRCSPISGHKSVSWYQQVLGQGPQFIFQYYEKEERGRGNFPDRFSARQFPNYSSELNVNALLLGDSALYLCASSGTGFNTEAFFGQGTRLTVV.

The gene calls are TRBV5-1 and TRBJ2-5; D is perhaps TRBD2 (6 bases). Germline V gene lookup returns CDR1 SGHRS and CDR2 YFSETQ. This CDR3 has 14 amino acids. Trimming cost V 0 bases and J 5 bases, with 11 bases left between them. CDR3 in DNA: TGCGCCAGCAGCTTGGTGGGGGAGGCGGAGACCCAGTACTTC. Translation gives CASSLVGEAETQYF.